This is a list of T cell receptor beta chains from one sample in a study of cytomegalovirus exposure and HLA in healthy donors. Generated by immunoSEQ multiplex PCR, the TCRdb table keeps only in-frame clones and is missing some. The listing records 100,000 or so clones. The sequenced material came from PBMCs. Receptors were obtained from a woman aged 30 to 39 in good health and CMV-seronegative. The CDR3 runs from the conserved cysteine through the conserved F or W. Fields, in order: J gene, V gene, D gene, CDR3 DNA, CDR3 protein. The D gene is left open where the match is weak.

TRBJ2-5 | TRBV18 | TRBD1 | TGTGCCAGCTCACTCCGGGACAGTTCACCTCGGGAGACCCAGTACTTC | CASSLRDSSPRETQYF
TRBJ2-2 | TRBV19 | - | TGTGCCAGTAGTGAGGGGGGGCCCAACACCGGGGAGCTGTTTTTT | CASSEGGPNTGELFF
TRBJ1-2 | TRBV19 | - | TGTGCCAGTAGTCAACAGACACAAGCTAACTATGGCTACACCTTC | CASSQQTQANYGYTF
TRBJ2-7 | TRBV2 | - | TGTGCCAGCAAGCCTAGCGAGTCCTACGAGCAGTACTTC | CASKPSESYEQYF
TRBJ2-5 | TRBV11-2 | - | TGTGCCAGCAGCTTAGATAACTTCCAAGAGACCCAGTACTTC | CASSLDNFQETQYF
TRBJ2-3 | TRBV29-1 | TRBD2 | TGCAGCGTTGCCAGACTAGCTGGAAGCACAGATACGCAGTATTTT | CSVARLAGSTDTQYF
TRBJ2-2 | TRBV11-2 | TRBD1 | TGTGCCAGCAGCAGAAACAGGGGGAACACCGGGGAGCTGTTTTTT | CASSRNRGNTGELFF
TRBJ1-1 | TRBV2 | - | TGTGCCAGCAGCTCACAGGGAATCACTGAAGCTTTCTTT | CASSSQGITEAFF
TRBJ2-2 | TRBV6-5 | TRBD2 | TGTGCCAGCCAAACGCTAGCGGGAGTCCCCGGGGAGCTGTTTTTT | CASQTLAGVPGELFF
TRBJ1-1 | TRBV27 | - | TGTGCCAGCAGGCGAGGCGAGAACACTGAAGCTTTCTTT | CASRRGENTEAFF
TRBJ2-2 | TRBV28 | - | TGTGCCAGCACCTATACTGTAACCAACGGGGAGCTGTTTTTT | CASTYTVTNGELFF